The 17 T cell receptor beta chains listed next were all sequenced from one sample in a study of human CD8 memory T cell subsets. UMI-labeled 5' RACE generated the TCR beta libraries. TCRdb reanalyzed the 5' RACE reads, giving one entry per CDR3 protein sequence and no DNA. The sample totals some 10,000 distinct CDR3 sequences. Early memory CD8+ T cells that were CCR7+ PD-1+ TIGIT+ with exhausted-like traits constituted the TPEX cells. The sample consisted of CD8+ T cells from PBMCs. Receptors originate from a human donor in good health.

In terms of frequency, this clonotype is large (0.1 to 1%). This chain uses TRBV15 with TRBJ1-1; TCRdb's assignment of TRBD1 cannot be checked, as there is no DNA. The CDR3 loop spans 15 amino acids. The germline V gene encodes CDR1 LNHNV and CDR2 YYDKDF (reference sequence). This CDR3 is CATSRDSGTLTEAFF.

This chain links TRBV6-2 or TRBV6-3 with TRBJ2-3; TCRdb calls TRBD2, which cannot be checked without DNA. The CDR3 is 16 amino acids. Germline V CDR1 and CDR2: MNHEY, SVGEGT. Here the CDR3 reads CASSLIRRGVLDTQYF.

CDR3 loop: CSVEGNLQLDYNEQFF. The genes are TRBV29-1 and TRBJ2-1. The germline V gene has CDR1 SQVTM and CDR2 ANQGSEA. The CDR3 is 16 amino acids.

The rearrangement uses TRBV3-1 and TRBJ2-5; TCRdb lists TRBD2, though no DNA is available to test this call. The CDR3 covers 17 residues. Germline V CDR1 and CDR2: LGHDT, YNNKEL (reference sequence). The CDR3 is CASSPGLAGATQETQYF.

According to its frequency, this clonotype is medium-sized. The V and J genes are TRBV7-2 and TRBJ1-1. Germline CDR1 is SGHTA and CDR2 is FQGNSA. CDR3 length: 13 amino acids. The CDR3 loop reads CASSSYLNTEAFF.

The chain links TRBV20-1 to TRBJ2-7; TCRdb reports TRBD1, a call that lacks DNA to check it against. In germline, CDR1 is DFQATT, CDR2 SNEGSKA (reference sequence). The CDR3 loop spans 13 amino acids. CDR3: CSARGQGNYEQYF.

This chain connects TRBV5-4 to TRBJ1-2; without DNA, the TCRdb call of TRBD1 cannot be checked. Germline V gene lookup returns CDR1 SGHNT and CDR2 YYREEE (reference sequence). The CDR3 contains 15 residues. The CDR3 is CASSWGQSTNYGYTF.

The chain uses TRBV4-3 and TRBJ2-7; the TCRdb call, TRBD2, lacks DNA for checking. Germline CDR1 is LGHNA and CDR2 is YSLEER. The CDR3 is 15 amino acids. The CDR3 region is CASSQGEGPTYEQYF.

By frequency, this clonotype is medium-sized. The V call is TRBV7-9, the J call TRBJ2-3. Per the germline V gene, CDR1 is SEHNR and CDR2 is FQNEAQ (reference sequence). The CDR3 sequence is 14 residues long. CDR3 loop: CASSPSGRGDTQYF.

The chain recombines TRBV9 with TRBJ1-5; with no DNA, the TCRdb D assignment of TRBD1 cannot be verified. Germline V gene lookup returns CDR1 SGDLS and CDR2 YYNGEE. This CDR3 spans 17 amino acids. CDR3 residues: CASSARPALGANQPQHF. Full variable domain (missing parts from reference TRBV9 and TRBJ1-5): DSGVTQTPKHLITATGQRVTLRCSPRSGDLSVYWYQQSLDQGLQFLIQYYNGEERAKGNILERFSAQQFPDLHSELNLSSLELGDSALYFCASSARPALGANQPQHFGDGTRLSIL.

This clonotype is medium-sized by frequency. The chain links TRBV10-3 to TRBJ2-2; the D call from TCRdb, TRBD1, cannot be confirmed without DNA. The CDR3 length is 13 residues. The V gene's germline CDR1 is ENHRY and CDR2 SYGVKD. The CDR3 region is CAIQGDSTGELFF.

The chain is built from TRBV7-9 and TRBJ2-3; with no DNA, the TCRdb D assignment of TRBD2 cannot be verified. Germline CDR1 and CDR2: SEHNR and FQNEAQ (reference sequence). CDR3 length equals 17 residues. The CDR3 protein is CASSLRGLAGGTDTQYF.

The V call is TRBV10-3, the J call TRBJ2-7. The CDR3 extends over 12 amino acids. Germline CDR1 ENHRY, CDR2 SYGVKD. The CDR3 region is CAISDDAYEQYF.

The chain couples TRBV28 to TRBJ2-7; the TCRdb call, TRBD1, lacks DNA for checking. Germline CDR1 reads MDHEN; CDR2 reads SYDVKM. The CDR3 loop spans 15 amino acids. CDR3 amino acids: CASSLYEQQGGEQYF.

This sequence joins TRBV5-4 and TRBJ1-1. The CDR3 has 15 amino acids. CDR1 and CDR2 from the germline V gene are SGHNT and YYREEE (reference sequence). Here the CDR3 reads CASSLAYELSTEAFF. The whole variable domain, remainder taken from reference TRBV5-4 and TRBJ1-1, is ETGVTQSPTHLIKTRGQQVTLRCSSQSGHNTVSWYQQALGQGPQFIFQYYREEENGRGNFPPRFSGLQFPNYSSELNVNALELDDSALYLCASSLAYELSTEAFFGQGTRLTVV.

The gene calls are TRBV5-4 and TRBJ1-4; TCRdb lists TRBD1, though no DNA is available to test this call. The CDR3 runs 15 residues. From germline, CDR1 is SGHNT and CDR2 YYREEE (reference sequence). This chain's CDR3 is CASTKQPGEDEKLFF.

The chain has TRBV7-9 and TRBJ1-2; there is no DNA to check the TCRdb D call of TRBD1. Germline V gene sequence: CDR1 SEHNR, CDR2 FQNEAQ (reference sequence). The CDR3 contains 15 residues. CDR3 amino acids: CASTSSGQGNYGYTF. Looking up the rest from reference TRBV7-9 and TRBJ1-2 gives the full variable domain: DTGVSQNPRHKITKRGQNVTFRCDPISEHNRLYWYRQTLGQGPEFLTYFQNEAQLEKSRLLSDRFSAERPKGSFSTLEIQRTEQGDSAMYLCASTSSGQGNYGYTFGSGTRLTVV.